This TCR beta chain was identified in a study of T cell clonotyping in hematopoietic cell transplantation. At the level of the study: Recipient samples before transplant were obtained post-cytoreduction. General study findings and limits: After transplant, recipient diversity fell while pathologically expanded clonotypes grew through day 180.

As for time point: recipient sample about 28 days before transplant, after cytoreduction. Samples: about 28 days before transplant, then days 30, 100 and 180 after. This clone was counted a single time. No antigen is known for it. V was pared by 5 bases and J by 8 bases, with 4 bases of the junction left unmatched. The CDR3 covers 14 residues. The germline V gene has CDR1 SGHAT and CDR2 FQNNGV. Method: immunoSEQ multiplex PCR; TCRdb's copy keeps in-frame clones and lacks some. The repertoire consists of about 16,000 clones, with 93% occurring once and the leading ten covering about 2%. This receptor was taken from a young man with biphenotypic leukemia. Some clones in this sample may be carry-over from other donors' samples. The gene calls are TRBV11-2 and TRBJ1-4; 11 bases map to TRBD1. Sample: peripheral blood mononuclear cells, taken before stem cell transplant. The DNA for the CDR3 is TGTGCCAGCAGCCGGGACAGGGGGAGGGAAAAACTGTTTTTT. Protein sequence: CASSRDRGREKLFF.